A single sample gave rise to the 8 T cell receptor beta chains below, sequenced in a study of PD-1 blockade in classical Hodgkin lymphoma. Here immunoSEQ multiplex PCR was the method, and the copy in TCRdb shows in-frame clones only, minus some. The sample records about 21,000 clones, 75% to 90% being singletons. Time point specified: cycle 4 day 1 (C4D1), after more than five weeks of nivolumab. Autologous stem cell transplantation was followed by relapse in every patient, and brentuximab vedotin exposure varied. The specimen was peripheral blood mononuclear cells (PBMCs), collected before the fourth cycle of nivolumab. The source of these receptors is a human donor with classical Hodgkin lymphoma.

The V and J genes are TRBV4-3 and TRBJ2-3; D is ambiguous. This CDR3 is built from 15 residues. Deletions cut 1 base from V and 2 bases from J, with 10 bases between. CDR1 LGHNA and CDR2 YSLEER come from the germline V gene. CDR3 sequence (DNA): TGCGCCAGCAGCCAAGGGATAGGAGCCACAGATACGCAGTATTTT. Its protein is CASSQGIGATDTQYF.

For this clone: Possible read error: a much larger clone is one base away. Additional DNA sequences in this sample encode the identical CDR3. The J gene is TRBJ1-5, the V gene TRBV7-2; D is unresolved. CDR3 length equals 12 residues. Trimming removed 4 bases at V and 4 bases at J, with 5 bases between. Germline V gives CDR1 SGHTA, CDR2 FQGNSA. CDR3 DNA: TGTGCCAGCAGCTCCCTGAATCAGCCCCAGCATTTT. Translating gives CASSSLNQPQHF.

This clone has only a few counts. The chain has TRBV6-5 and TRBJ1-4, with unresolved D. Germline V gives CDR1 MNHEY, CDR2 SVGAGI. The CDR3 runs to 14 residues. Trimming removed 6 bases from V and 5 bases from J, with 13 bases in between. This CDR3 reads CASRLSELNEKLFF. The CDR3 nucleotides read TGTGCCAGCAGACTCAGCGAGTTAAATGAAAAACTGTTTTTT.

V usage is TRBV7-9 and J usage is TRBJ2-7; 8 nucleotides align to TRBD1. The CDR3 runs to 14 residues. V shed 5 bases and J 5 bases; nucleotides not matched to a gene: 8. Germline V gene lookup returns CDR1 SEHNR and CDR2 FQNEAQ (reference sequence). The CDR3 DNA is TGTGCCAGCAGCACCCGGGACAGGACCCACGAGCAGTACTTC. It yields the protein CASSTRDRTHEQYF.

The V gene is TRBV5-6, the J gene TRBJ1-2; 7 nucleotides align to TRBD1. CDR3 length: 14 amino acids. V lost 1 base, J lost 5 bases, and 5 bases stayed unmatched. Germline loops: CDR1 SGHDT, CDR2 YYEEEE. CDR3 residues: CASSLSGGTYGYTF. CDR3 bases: TGTGCCAGCAGCTTGTCAGGGGGGACTTATGGCTACACCTTC.

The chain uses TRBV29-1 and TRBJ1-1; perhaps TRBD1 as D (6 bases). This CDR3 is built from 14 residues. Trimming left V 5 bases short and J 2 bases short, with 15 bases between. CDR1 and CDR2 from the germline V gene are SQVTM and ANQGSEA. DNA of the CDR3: TGCAGCGTTAAGGGGGGGGGCAGAAACACTGAAGCTTTCTTT. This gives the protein CSVKGGGRNTEAFF.

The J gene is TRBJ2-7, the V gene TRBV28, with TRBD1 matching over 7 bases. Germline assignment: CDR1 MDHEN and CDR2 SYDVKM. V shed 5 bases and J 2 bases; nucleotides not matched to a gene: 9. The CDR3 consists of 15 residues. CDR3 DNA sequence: TGTGCCAGCAGTCAGTATAGACAGGGAACCTACGAGCAGTACTTC. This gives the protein CASSQYRQGTYEQYF.

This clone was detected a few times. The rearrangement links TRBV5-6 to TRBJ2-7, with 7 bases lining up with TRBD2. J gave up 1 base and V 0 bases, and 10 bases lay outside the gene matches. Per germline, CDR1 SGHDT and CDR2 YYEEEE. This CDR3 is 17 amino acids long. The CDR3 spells CASSLGAGWVFSYEQYF. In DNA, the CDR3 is TGTGCCAGCAGCTTGGGAGCGGGGTGGGTTTTTTCCTACGAGCAGTACTTC.